This entry lists 30 T cell receptor beta chains sequenced from one sample in a study of blood T cell repertoires in COVID-19. The assay was immunoSEQ multiplex PCR, and TCRdb's table has in-frame clones only and misses some. In the table there are more than 45,000 clones, roughly 87% of which are singletons. What was sequenced was peripheral blood. Source of these receptors: a human donor with active COVID-19. The donor label of this sample is uncertain.

This clone is a singleton in its sample. The J gene is TRBJ1-4, the V gene TRBV7-2; the D is unclear. Germline V gene lookup returns CDR1 SGHTA and CDR2 FQGNSA. With 2 bases removed from V and 8 bases from J, the gap between germline ends came to 6 bases. The CDR3 extends over 12 amino acids. CDR3 sequence: CASSLNMEKLFF. The CDR3 DNA reads as TGTGCCAGCAGCTTAAACATGGAAAAACTGTTTTTT.

V and J are TRBV11-1 and TRBJ2-7, with D perhaps TRBD1 (5 bases). The V and J ends lost 4 bases and 3 bases respectively, with 10 bases between them. CDR1 is SGHAT and CDR2 is FQDESV in the germline V gene (reference sequence). The CDR3 runs to 13 residues. The CDR3 sequence is CASSWGSVYEQYF. The CDR3 DNA reads TGTGCCAGCAGCTGGGGCTCGGTCTACGAGCAGTACTTC.

V gene TRBV27 combines with J gene TRBJ2-7; 9 positions agree with TRBD1. The CDR3 totals 14 residues. V lost 5 bases to trimming and J lost 2 bases; unmatched junction nucleotides: 4. The V gene's germline CDR1 is MNHEY and CDR2 SMNVEV (reference sequence). The chain's CDR3 is CASSAGTGPYEQYF. The CDR3, as DNA: TGTGCCAGCAGTGCCGGGACAGGGCCCTACGAGCAGTACTTC.

V is TRBV6-2 or TRBV6-3 and J is TRBJ2-7, with D possibly TRBD1 on 6 matching bases. Trimming removed 5 bases at V and 4 bases at J, with 15 bases between. Germline CDR1 and CDR2: MNHEY and SVGEGT. This CDR3 spans 14 amino acids. The CDR3 DNA reads TGTGCCAGCAGTAGGGACCAGGGGTCGTACGAGCAGTACTTC. Protein product: CASSRDQGSYEQYF.

The CDR3 here is CASARSGGLSDTQYF. The CDR3 DNA is TGTGCCAGCGCTCGTAGCGGGGGTTTATCAGATACGCAGTATTTT. The chain combines TRBV4-2 with TRBJ2-3; 9 nucleotides align to TRBD2. Unmatched junction bases numbered 10, after V lost 8 bases and J lost 4 bases. The germline V gene encodes CDR1 LGHNA and CDR2 YNFKEQ. This CDR3 region has 15 residues.

The rearrangement joins TRBV4-1 to TRBJ2-7, with TRBD2 identical over 8 bases. The CDR3 covers 16 residues. CDR1 is MGHRA and CDR2 is YSYEKL in the germline V gene. The trim removed 0 bases at V and 4 bases at J, leaving 8 bases unmatched. The CDR3 is CASSQEPGGLSYEQYF. CDR3 bases: TGCGCCAGCAGCCAAGAACCGGGGGGGCTATCGTACGAGCAGTACTTC.

The gene calls are TRBV11-2 and TRBJ2-3, with D maybe TRBD1 (7 bases). V lost 3 bases and J 1 base, leaving 20 bases between the germline ends. CDR1 and CDR2 from the germline V gene are SGHAT and FQNNGV. This CDR3 comprises 18 residues. In nucleotides, the CDR3 is TGTGCCAGCAGCTTTCGGGGGTCGGGACAGATCCGCACAGATACGCAGTATTTT. Residues: CASSFRGSGQIRTDTQYF.

The V and J genes are TRBV6-5 and TRBJ2-7; TRBD1 might be the D (6 bases). Germline V gene data show CDR1 as MNHEY and CDR2 as SVGAGI. The CDR3 has 12 residues. The V end lost 7 bases, the J end lost 2 bases, and 9 bases lay between the germline ends. CDR3 loop: CASNGQTYEQYF. The DNA of the CDR3 is TGTGCCAGCAACGGACAGACCTACGAGCAGTACTTC.

V and J are TRBV18 and TRBJ2-5; TRBD2 matches at 8 bases. Germline values: CDR1 KGHSH, CDR2 LQKENI. The CDR3 consists of 13 residues. The V gene end was trimmed by 5 bases and the J gene end by 3 bases; junction bases not matched to a gene: 2. The CDR3 protein is CASSRGLEETQYF. As DNA, the CDR3 is TGTGCCAGCTCAAGGGGACTAGAAGAGACCCAGTACTTC. The entire variable domain, with the rest obtained from reference TRBV18 and TRBJ2-5, is as follows: NAGVMQNPRHLVRRRGQEARLRCSPMKGHSHVYWYRQLPEEGLKFMVYLQKENIIDESGMPKERFSAEFPKEGPSILRIQQVVRGDSAAYFCASSRGLEETQYFGPGTRLLVL.

This chain uses TRBV6-6 with TRBJ1-1; no reliable D call. The V and J ends lost 0 bases and 1 base respectively, with 6 bases between them. CDR3 size: 14 residues. Germline CDR1 reads MNHNY; CDR2 reads SVGAGI (reference sequence). DNA for the CDR3: TGTGCCAGCAGTTACTCTGAAGCGAACACTGAAGCTTTCTTT. It translates to CASSYSEANTEAFF.

The chain couples TRBV25-1 to TRBJ1-3; no firm D call. V was trimmed by 3 bases and J by 4 bases, leaving 4 bases between them. This CDR3 has 12 amino acids. CDR1 is MGHDK, CDR2 SYGVNS, per germline. The DNA for the CDR3 is TGTGCCAGCAGTGACGAGGGAAACACCATATATTTT. Protein product: CASSDEGNTIYF.

This clone is a singleton in its sample. Different DNA sequences within this sample yield the same CDR3. The V gene is TRBV19, the J gene TRBJ1-2, with TRBD1 identical over 11 bases. This CDR3 spans 14 amino acids. V shed 5 bases, J shed 8 bases, and the junction held 7 bases outside the gene matches. Germline V gives CDR1 LNHDA, CDR2 SQIVND (reference sequence). CDR3 DNA: TGTGCCAGTAGTCCCGGACAGGGGGCTGGGGGCTACACCTTC. It translates to CASSPGQGAGGYTF.

This clone appeared a few times. This sequence joins TRBV4-1 and TRBJ1-5; 7 nucleotides line up with TRBD1. The CDR3 runs to 13 residues. V shed 3 bases and J 8 bases; nucleotides not matched to a gene: 4. Looked up from germline, CDR1 is MGHRA and CDR2 is YSYEKL. The CDR3: CASSQTGLEPQHF. The CDR3 DNA follows: TGCGCCAGCAGCCAGACAGGGTTAGAGCCCCAGCATTTT.

This chain joins TRBV6-1 and TRBJ2-3; D is uncertain. Germline V gene data show CDR1 as MNHNS and CDR2 as SASEGT. This CDR3 region has 13 residues. V was shortened by 1 base and J by 1 base, with 3 bases between the two germline ends. CDR3: CASSEVGTDTQYF. The CDR3 DNA follows: TGTGCCAGCAGTGAAGTAGGCACAGATACGCAGTATTTT.

The rearrangement links TRBV14 to TRBJ1-2; D is perhaps TRBD1 (6 bases). V dropped 1 base and J dropped 4 bases, with 22 bases sitting between them. CDR1 and CDR2 from the germline V gene are SGHDN and FVKESK. CDR3 length equals 18 residues. CDR3 amino acids: CASSQAVPRRGSLYGYTF. The CDR3 DNA follows: TGTGCCAGCAGCCAAGCTGTGCCCCGCAGGGGCTCTCTCTATGGCTACACCTTC.

This clone occurred once. This chain links TRBV6-2 or TRBV6-3 with TRBJ1-1; 9 nucleotides match TRBD1. The CDR3 sequence is 15 residues long. Germline values: CDR1 MNHEY, CDR2 SVGEGT. V gave up 4 bases and J gave up 4 bases; unmatched junction bases: 7. The CDR3 sequence is CASSSTGGKGTEAFF. The CDR3 DNA reads TGTGCCAGCAGTTCGACAGGGGGAAAGGGCACTGAAGCTTTCTTT.

This chain uses TRBV24-1 with TRBJ1-2; 8 bases agree with TRBD1. J was trimmed by 5 bases and V by 2 bases; bases with no gene match: 9. CDR3 length: 16 residues. Germline loops: CDR1 KGHDR, CDR2 SFDVKD. The CDR3 nucleotides are TGTGCCACCAGTGATTCAAGACAGGGGTTATGGTATGGCTACACCTTC. Amino acids: CATSDSRQGLWYGYTF.

The J gene is TRBJ1-4, the V gene TRBV4-3; a weak D match, TRBD1 (6 bases). Looked up from germline, CDR1 is LGHNA and CDR2 is YSLEER. The CDR3 loop spans 16 amino acids. Between the trimmed V and J ends, which lost 0 bases and 2 bases, there was a span of 10 bases. The CDR3 DNA is TGCGCCAGCAGCCAAGAGGGGGCGGCGACTAATGAAAAACTGTTTTTT. Its translation: CASSQEGAATNEKLFF.

The chain has TRBV29-1 and TRBJ1-5; TRBD1 matches at 11 bases. Germline loops: CDR1 SQVTM, CDR2 ANQGSEA. The CDR3 runs 14 residues. J was trimmed by 11 bases and V by 4 bases; bases with no gene match: 10. CDR3 in DNA: TGCAGCGTTGCTTCCGGGACAGGGGGGTCAGCCCAGCATTTT. It translates to CSVASGTGGSAQHF.

In DNA, the CDR3 is TGTGCCAGCAGGGAACAGGGGGCAGGGGTCAATCAGCCCCAGCATTTT. Protein sequence: CASREQGAGVNQPQHF. The chain uses TRBV2 and TRBJ1-5; 9 bases align to TRBD1. Germline CDR1 and CDR2: SNHLY and FYNNEI. The length of the CDR3 is 16 residues. After removal of 6 bases from V and 3 bases from J, the junction contained 9 bases not matched to a gene.

The chain recombines TRBV27 with TRBJ2-7, with a possible D match to TRBD2 (5 bases). This CDR3 has 15 residues. The V end lost 3 bases, the J end lost 0 bases, and 12 bases lay between the germline ends. The V gene's germline CDR1 is MNHEY and CDR2 SMNVEV (reference sequence). The CDR3 nucleotides are TGTGCCAGCAGTTTTGGCGGGTTTAGCTCCTACGAGCAGTACTTC. Translation: CASSFGGFSSYEQYF.

This chain connects TRBV19 to TRBJ2-3; TRBD2 aligns across 11 bases. The CDR3 totals 15 residues. The germline V gene has CDR1 LNHDA and CDR2 SQIVND (reference sequence). Trimming took 5 bases from V and 7 from J; bases not matched to a gene: 8. This CDR3 reads CASSGVAGGRNTQYF. The CDR3 DNA is TGTGCCAGTAGTGGCGTAGCGGGGGGGCGGAATACGCAGTATTTT.

This rearrangement joins TRBV9 to TRBJ1-4; possibly TRBD1 for D (6 bases). CDR1 is SGDLS and CDR2 is YYNGEE in the germline V gene. V gave up 0 bases and J gave up 7 bases, with 16 bases separating them. The CDR3 loop spans 16 amino acids. The DNA for the CDR3 is TGTGCCAGCAGCGTAGGCTTCGCCAGGGGTGGTGAAAAACTGTTTTTT. Translating it yields CASSVGFARGGEKLFF. Combining the CDR3 with reference TRBV9 and TRBJ1-4 gives the whole variable domain DSGVTQTPKHLITATGQRVTLRCSPRSGDLSVYWYQQSLDQGLQFLIQYYNGEERAKGNILERFSAQQFPDLHSELNLSSLELGDSALYFCASSVGFARGGEKLFFGSGTQLSVL.

The chain uses TRBV3-1 (or the pseudogene TRBV3-2) and TRBJ2-7, with a possible D match to TRBD1 (6 bases). Germline assignment: CDR1 LGHDT and CDR2 YNNKEL (reference sequence). The CDR3 totals 14 residues. V was pared by 4 bases and J by 6 bases, with 16 bases between. The CDR3 region is CASSPTQGRGEQYF. CDR3 sequence (DNA): TGTGCCAGCAGCCCCACACAGGGTCGGGGCGAGCAGTACTTC.

The chain links TRBV5-5 to TRBJ2-5; 8 positions match TRBD2. This CDR3 is 14 amino acids long. CDR1 SGHKS and CDR2 YYEKEE come from the germline V gene (reference sequence). With V trimmed by 0 bases and J by 5 bases, 3 bases remained unmatched. DNA of the CDR3: TGTGCCAGCAGCTTGGCGGGCGGGGGGGAGACCCAGTACTTC. This translates into CASSLAGGGETQYF. The complete variable domain, with remaining parts taken from reference TRBV5-5 and TRBJ2-5, reads DAGVTQSPTHLIKTRGQQVTLRCSPISGHKSVSWYQQVLGQGPQFIFQYYEKEERGRGNFPDRFSARQFPNYSSELNVNALLLGDSALYLCASSLAGGGETQYFGPGTRLLVL.

The chain combines TRBV18 with TRBJ1-2; 8 bases match TRBD1. V shed 6 bases, J shed 3 bases, and the junction held 3 bases outside the gene matches. This CDR3 spans 13 amino acids. Germline lookup yields CDR1 KGHSH and CDR2 LQKENI. The CDR3 nucleotides are TGTGCCAGCTCTGGACAGGGCGACTATGGCTACACCTTC. It codes for CASSGQGDYGYTF.

The chain joins TRBV24-1 to TRBJ2-7; 8 nucleotides agree with TRBD1. The CDR3 runs 15 residues. The junction had 9 bases not matched to a gene; V was cut back by 3 bases and J by 6 bases. Germline CDR1 and CDR2: KGHDR and SFDVKD. Here the CDR3 reads CATSDPRTGLREQYF. In nucleotides, the CDR3 is TGTGCCACCAGTGATCCCAGGACAGGGTTACGCGAGCAGTACTTC.

This chain connects TRBV19 to TRBJ1-5, with a tentative D call TRBD1 (5 bases). The V and J ends lost 3 bases and 2 bases respectively, with 14 bases between them. The CDR3 runs to 16 residues. Germline V gene data show CDR1 as LNHDA and CDR2 as SQIVND (reference sequence). The CDR3: CASSMGSRAGNQPQHF. Here the CDR3 DNA reads TGTGCCAGTAGTATGGGGTCCAGGGCGGGCAATCAGCCCCAGCATTTT.

This chain joins TRBV18 and TRBJ2-2; D remains ambiguous. Trimming cost V 3 bases and J 8 bases, with 13 bases left between them. Germline V gene sequence: CDR1 KGHSH, CDR2 LQKENI. The CDR3 is made up of 14 amino acids. DNA for the CDR3: TGTGCCAGCTCACCGACGACAAGGTCTGGGGAGCTGTTTTTT. Its protein product is CASSPTTRSGELFF. The complete variable domain, with remaining parts taken from reference TRBV18 and TRBJ2-2, reads NAGVMQNPRHLVRRRGQEARLRCSPMKGHSHVYWYRQLPEEGLKFMVYLQKENIIDESGMPKERFSAEFPKEGPSILRIQQVVRGDSAAYFCASSPTTRSGELFFGEGSRLTVL.

V usage is TRBV19 and J usage is TRBJ1-1; unclear D gene. The length of the CDR3 is 16 residues. Germline lookup yields CDR1 LNHDA and CDR2 SQIVND (reference sequence). V gave up 3 bases and J gave up 4 bases, with 18 bases separating them. The CDR3 is CASSIVRGGFGTEAFF. The CDR3 nucleotides read TGTGCCAGTAGTATCGTCCGGGGTGGGTTTGGCACTGAAGCTTTCTTT.